Here is one T cell receptor (beta chain) with its context. What it recognizes is unknown. The CDR3 totals 16 residues. Germline loops: CDR1 SGHDN, CDR2 FVKESK. V trimming: 4 bases; J trimming: 0 bases; junction bases outside the gene matches: 4. The table came from immunoSEQ multiplex PCR; TCRdb's copy has only in-frame clones and leaves some out. This table has around 20,000 clones, 86% appearing once. The data are from a study of OX40 agonist ivuxolimab in advanced cancers. Study-wide results and limits: Partial responders receiving 0.1-3.0 mg/kg showed among the lowest clonal expansion.

Patients who had autoimmune disease history or got systemic immunosuppression were left out. This chain uses TRBV14 with TRBJ2-5; 11 bases fit TRBD1. This specimen consisted of CD4+ or CD8+ T cells sorted from blood, obtained in a trial of the OX40 agonist ivuxolimab. The receptor was isolated from an adult with an advanced solid tumor such as melanoma, head and neck, liver or kidney cancer. CDR3 DNA: TGTGCCAGCAGCCGGACAGGGGGCTCAGACCAAGAGACCCAGTACTTC. This sequence encodes CASSRTGGSDQETQYF.